This T cell receptor beta chain was captured in a study of brain T cells in children with intractable seizures. Study-wide points: Pre-surgery blood may have been undersampled, hiding some clones. Top 50 brain clonotypes included both public and private clones.

With respect to this clone: Its cognate antigen is unknown.

The V end lost 0 bases, the J end lost 5 bases, and 16 bases lay between the germline ends. Looked up from germline, CDR1 is LGHDT and CDR2 is YNNKEL (reference sequence). CDR3 size: 16 residues. Surgery cases with the highest brain T cell transcript signatures were chosen for sequencing. At least one anti-epileptic drug was given before surgery. This table comes from immunoSEQ multiplex PCR, and its TCRdb copy is limited to in-frame clones, with some not included. In the table there are roughly 9,500 clones, 69% of which are singletons. This specimen was resected brain tissue, taken at surgery. This receptor was identified in a girl aged 2 to 10 with tuberous sclerosis and intractable seizures. The chain combines TRBV3-1 (or the pseudogene TRBV3-2) with TRBJ1-2, with a weak D call TRBD1 (5 bases). The CDR3 protein is CASSQDRGSLGYGYTF. The CDR3 region has the DNA TGTGCCAGCAGCCAAGATCGGGGCAGTCTAGGTTATGGCTACACCTTC.